This T cell receptor beta chain was profiled in a study of early T cells in non-severe SARS-CoV-2 infection. Each CDR3 protein gets one entry after TCRdb re-called the 5' RACE reads with MiXCR. The data hold some 64,000 distinct CDR3 sequences, with almost 9% observed a single time. This clonotype was detected a few times. The CDR3 covers 12 residues. Germline V lookup: CDR1 SQVTM, CDR2 ANQGSEA. Trimming stripped 6 bases from V and 8 bases from J, with 11 bases between. The sequence came from an adult who was a healthcare worker with PCR-confirmed SARS-CoV-2 infection or an uninfected control (not recorded which). This specimen consisted of whole blood, obtained at baseline. The chain couples TRBV29-1 to TRBJ1-6; D is uncertain. The CDR3 spells CSVSVGDSPLHF. The CDR3 region has the DNA TGCAGCGTATCGGTGGGCGATTCACCCCTCCACTTT.